The present T cell receptor beta chain was sequenced within a study of graft-versus-host responses after intestinal transplantation. Study-wide context: Anti-thymocyte globulin induction was given to all recipients, followed by tacrolimus and steroids for around 3 years.

General study points: The presence of high graft-versus-host to host-versus-graft clonal ratios in allografts characterized patients with graft-donor T cell macrochimerism.

This clone qualifies as medium-sized. Stimulators, roughly 200,000 irradiated and violet-dye-labeled cells, were plated with roughly 200,000 CFSE-labeled responder cells. CDR3 length equals 15 residues. The germline V and J ends were trimmed by 1 base and 0 bases, with 7 bases remaining between them. Germline-derived CDR1 and CDR2 are MNHEY and SMNVEV (reference sequence). Produced via immunoSEQ multiplex PCR; TCRdb's table is partial and in-frame only. This table holds around 5,000 clones, 25% to 30% found once. The material sequenced was alloreactive CD8+ T cells from a mixed lymphocyte reaction culture, taken before intestinal transplant. Subset noted: CFSE-low proliferating T cells sorted from roughly six-day pre-transplant mixed lymphocyte reaction (GvH or HvG direction). The clonotype was recovered from a human patient who received an intestinal transplant. The J gene is TRBJ1-5, the V gene TRBV27, with D uncertain. CDR3 region: CASSLFGYSNQPQHF. For the CDR3, the DNA is TGTGCCAGCAGTTTATTTGGCTATAGCAATCAGCCCCAGCATTTT.